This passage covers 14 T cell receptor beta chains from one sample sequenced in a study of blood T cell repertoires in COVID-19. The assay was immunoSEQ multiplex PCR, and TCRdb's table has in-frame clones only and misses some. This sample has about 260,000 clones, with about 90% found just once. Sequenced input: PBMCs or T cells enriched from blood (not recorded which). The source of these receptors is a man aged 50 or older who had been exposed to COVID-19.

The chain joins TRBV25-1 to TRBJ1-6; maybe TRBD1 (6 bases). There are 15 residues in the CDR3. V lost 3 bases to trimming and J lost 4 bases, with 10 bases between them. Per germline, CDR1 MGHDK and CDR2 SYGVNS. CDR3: CASSDDRRYNSPLHF. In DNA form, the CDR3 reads TGTGCCAGCAGTGACGACAGGAGATATAATTCACCCCTCCACTTT.

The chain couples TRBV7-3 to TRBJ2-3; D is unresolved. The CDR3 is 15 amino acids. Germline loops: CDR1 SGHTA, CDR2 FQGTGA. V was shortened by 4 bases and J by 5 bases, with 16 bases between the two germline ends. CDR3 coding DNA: TGTGCCAGCAGCTCCCAAGGAGCGAGTGGAGATACGCAGTATTTT. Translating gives CASSSQGASGDTQYF.

CDR3 region: CASSQRRRGNTGELFF. CDR3 bases: TGTGCCAGCAGTCAAAGACGACGGGGAAATACCGGGGAGCTGTTTTTT. The chain combines TRBV28 with TRBJ2-2, with a tentative D call TRBD2 (5 bases). V lost 5 bases, J lost 5 bases, and 18 bases lay in between. The CDR3 is made up of 16 amino acids. CDR1 is MDHEN and CDR2 is SYDVKM in the germline V gene.

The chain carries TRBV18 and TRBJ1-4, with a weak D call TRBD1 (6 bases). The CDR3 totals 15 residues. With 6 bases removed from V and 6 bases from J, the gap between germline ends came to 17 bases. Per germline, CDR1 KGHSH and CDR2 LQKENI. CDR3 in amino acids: CASSGLAGADEKLFF. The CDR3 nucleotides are TGTGCCAGCTCGGGTTTGGCAGGGGCGGATGAAAAACTGTTTTTT.

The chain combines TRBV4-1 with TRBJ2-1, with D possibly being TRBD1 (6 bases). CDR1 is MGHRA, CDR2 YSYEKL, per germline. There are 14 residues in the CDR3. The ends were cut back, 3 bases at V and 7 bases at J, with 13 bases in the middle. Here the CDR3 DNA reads TGCGCCAGCAGCCAGCTGGTTACAGGGAATGAGCAGTTCTTC. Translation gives CASSQLVTGNEQFF.

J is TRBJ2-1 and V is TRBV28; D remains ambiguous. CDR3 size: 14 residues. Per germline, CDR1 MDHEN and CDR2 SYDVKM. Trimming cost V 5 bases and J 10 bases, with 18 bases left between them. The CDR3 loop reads CASSPKPAAKEQFF. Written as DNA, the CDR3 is TGTGCCAGCAGTCCAAAACCGGCGGCAAAGGAGCAGTTCTTC.

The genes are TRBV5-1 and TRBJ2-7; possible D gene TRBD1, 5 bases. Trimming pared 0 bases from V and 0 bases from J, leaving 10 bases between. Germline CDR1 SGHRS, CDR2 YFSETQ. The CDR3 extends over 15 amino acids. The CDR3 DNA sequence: TGCGCCAGCAGCTTGGACCCAGGGTACTCCTACGAGCAGTACTTC. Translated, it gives CASSLDPGYSYEQYF.

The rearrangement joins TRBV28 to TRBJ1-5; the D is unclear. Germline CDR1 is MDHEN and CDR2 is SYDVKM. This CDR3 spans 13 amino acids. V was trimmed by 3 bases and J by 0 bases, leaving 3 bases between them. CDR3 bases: TGTGCCAGCAGTTTCTATAGCAATCAGCCCCAGCATTTT. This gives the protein CASSFYSNQPQHF.

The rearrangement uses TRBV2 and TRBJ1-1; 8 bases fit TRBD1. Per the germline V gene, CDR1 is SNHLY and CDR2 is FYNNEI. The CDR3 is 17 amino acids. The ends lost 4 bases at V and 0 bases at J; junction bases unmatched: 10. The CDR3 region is CASSVDRTGNMNTEAFF. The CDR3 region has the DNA TGTGCCAGCAGTGTTGATCGGACAGGGAACATGAACACTGAAGCTTTCTTT. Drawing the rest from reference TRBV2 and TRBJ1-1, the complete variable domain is EPEVTQTPSHQVTQMGQEVILRCVPISNHLYFYWYRQILGQKVEFLVSFYNNEISEKSEIFDDQFSVERPDGSNFTLKIRSTKLEDSAMYFCASSVDRTGNMNTEAFFGQGTRLTVV.

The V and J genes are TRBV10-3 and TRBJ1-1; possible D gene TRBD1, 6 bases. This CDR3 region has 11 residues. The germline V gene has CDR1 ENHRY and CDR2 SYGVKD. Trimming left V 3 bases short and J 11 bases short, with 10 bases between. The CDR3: CAISEGGVAFF. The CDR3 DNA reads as TGTGCCATCAGTGAAGGGGGGGTTGCTTTCTTT.

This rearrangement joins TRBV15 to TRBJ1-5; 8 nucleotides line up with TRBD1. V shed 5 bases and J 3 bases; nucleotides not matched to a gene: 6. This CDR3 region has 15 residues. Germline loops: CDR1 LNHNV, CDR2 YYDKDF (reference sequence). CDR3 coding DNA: TGTGCCACCAGCGCCGGACAGGGAAACAATCAGCCCCAGCATTTT. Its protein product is CATSAGQGNNQPQHF.

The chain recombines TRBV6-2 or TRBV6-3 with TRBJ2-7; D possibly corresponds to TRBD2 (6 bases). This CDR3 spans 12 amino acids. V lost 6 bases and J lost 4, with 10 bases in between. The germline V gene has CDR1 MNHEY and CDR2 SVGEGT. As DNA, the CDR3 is TGTGCCAGCAGCTCGGGACTTTACGAGCAGTACGTC. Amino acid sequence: CASSSGLYEQYV.

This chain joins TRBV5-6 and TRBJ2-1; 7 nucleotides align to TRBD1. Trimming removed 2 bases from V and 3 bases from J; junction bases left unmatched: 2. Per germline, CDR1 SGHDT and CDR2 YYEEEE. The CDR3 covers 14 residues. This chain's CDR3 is CASSFGTVYNEQFF. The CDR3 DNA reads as TGTGCCAGCAGCTTTGGGACAGTCTACAATGAGCAGTTCTTC.

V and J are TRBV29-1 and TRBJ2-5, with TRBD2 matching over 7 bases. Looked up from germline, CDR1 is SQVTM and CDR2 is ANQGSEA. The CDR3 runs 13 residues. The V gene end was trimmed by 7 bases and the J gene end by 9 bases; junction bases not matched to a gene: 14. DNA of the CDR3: TGCAGCGGCTCCGGGACCCCCGGGGGGTCCCAGTACTTC. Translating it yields CSGSGTPGGSQYF.